Below are 9 T cell receptor beta chains sequenced from a single sample in a study of T-cell reconstitution after alpha-beta-depleted transplantation in children. For TCRbeta, the library was prepared with unique molecular identifiers. TCRdb re-called the PCR reads with MiXCR, one entry per CDR3 protein. The sample holds 280,000 or so distinct CDR3 sequences; under 14% are singletons and the top ten take 20% to 25%. The sequenced sample was peripheral blood, obtained 180 days after TCRalphabeta/CD19-depleted stem cell transplant. The receptors come from a male patient aged 2-10 years who had a stem cell transplant for chronic granulomatous disease, so the T cells may come from the graft donor.

This clonotype was seen ten or more times. The rearrangement uses TRBV7-7 and TRBJ2-7; TRBD2 agrees at 12 bases. The CDR3 spans 15 residues. V was pared by 4 bases and J by 7 bases, with 8 bases of the junction left unmatched. Germline V lookup: CDR1 SSHAT, CDR2 FNYEAQ (reference sequence). The CDR3, as DNA: TGTGCCAGCAGCTCAGGACTAGCGGGACCAGAAGAGCAGTACTTC. Residues: CASSSGLAGPEEQYF. Drawing the rest from reference TRBV7-7 and TRBJ2-7, the complete variable domain is GAGVSQSPRYKVTKRGQDVTLRCDPISSHATLYWYQQALGQGPEFLTYFNYEAQPDKSGLPSDRFSAERPEGSISTLTIQRTEQRDSAMYRCASSSGLAGPEEQYFGPGTRLTVT.

The sample holds many counts of this clonotype. The chain recombines TRBV5-5 with TRBJ2-7; tentative D call: TRBD1 (6 bases). The CDR3 runs 12 residues. Trimming took off 4 bases at V and 3 bases at J, with 8 bases between the two ends. Germline lookup yields CDR1 SGHKS and CDR2 YYEKEE (reference sequence). In DNA, the CDR3 is TGTGCCAGCAGCAGGGACATCTACGAGCAGTACTTC. The encoded protein is CASSRDIYEQYF.

In this sample, this clonotype turned up many times. The V gene is TRBV20-1, the J gene TRBJ1-5; maybe TRBD1 (6 bases). The CDR3 is made up of 14 amino acids. V was clipped by 3 bases and J by 2 bases, with 11 bases between them. Per germline, CDR1 DFQATT and CDR2 SNEGSKA (reference sequence). The DNA of the CDR3 is TGCAGTGCTAGGGAGGGGGGTGGCAATCAGCCCCAGCATTTT. Amino acid sequence: CSAREGGGNQPQHF.

This clonotype was seen repeatedly, ten times or more. The chain is built from TRBV27 and TRBJ2-3; 11 positions agree with TRBD2. Germline loops: CDR1 MNHEY, CDR2 SMNVEV (reference sequence). The CDR3 runs 15 residues. Trimming removed 5 bases from V and 4 bases from J; junction bases left unmatched: 5. The CDR3 protein is CASSPPGLAADTQYF. CDR3 in DNA: TGTGCCAGCAGTCCACCGGGACTAGCGGCAGATACGCAGTATTTT.

This clonotype was found many times. The chain joins TRBV7-2 to TRBJ1-5; D remains unclear. V lost 1 base and J 4 bases, leaving 5 bases between the germline ends. Per the germline V gene, CDR1 is SGHTA and CDR2 is FQGNSA. This CDR3 region has 13 residues. CDR3 DNA sequence: TGTGCCAGCAGCTTAGTTTATAATCAGCCCCAGCATTTT. This encodes CASSLVYNQPQHF.

This clonotype was recorded at least ten times. The V and J genes are TRBV12-3 or TRBV12-4 and TRBJ1-6; D ambiguous. V lost 4 bases and J lost 7, with 11 bases in between. The CDR3 has 14 residues. In DNA form, the CDR3 reads TGTGCCAGCAGTTCTGCAGTAACCAATTCACCCCTCCACTTT. This codes for CASSSAVTNSPLHF.

V gene TRBV11-1 combines with J gene TRBJ2-3; TRBD1 matches 11 bases. Germline V lookup: CDR1 SGHAT, CDR2 FQDESV (reference sequence). V gave up 2 bases and J gave up 5 bases; unmatched junction bases: 3. This CDR3 spans 15 amino acids. The CDR3 protein is CASSLPGTGGDTQYF. CDR3 in DNA: TGTGCCAGCAGCTTACCCGGGACAGGGGGAGATACGCAGTATTTT.

This clonotype has at least ten counts. Germline is not matched at one junction end, which may reflect a read error. CDR3 coding DNA: TGCGCCAGCAGCCGGGTAGATTCTTTC. Protein sequence: CASSRVDSF. V usage is TRBV5-1 and J usage is TRBJ2-5; D gene ambiguous. This CDR3 spans 9 amino acids. Germline-derived CDR1 and CDR2 are SGHRS and YFSETQ. Full variable domain (missing parts from reference TRBV5-1 and TRBJ2-5): KAGVTQTPRYLIKTRGQQVTLSCSPISGHRSVSWYQQTPGQGLQFLFEYFSETQRNKGNFPGRFSGRQFSNSRSEMNVSTLELGDSALYLCASSRVDSFGPGTRLLVL.

This clonotype occurred many times. The chain carries TRBV29-1 and TRBJ2-1; 8 bases are a match to TRBD1. The germline CDR1 and CDR2 sequences are SQVTM and ANQGSEA. V lost 0 bases and J lost 3; bases outside the gene matches: 7. This CDR3 comprises 16 residues. The CDR3 protein is CSVEEYGQGFYNEQFF. CDR3 nucleotide sequence: TGCAGCGTTGAAGAATACGGACAGGGTTTCTACAATGAGCAGTTCTTC.